This TCR beta chain was sequenced during a study of CD8 T cells in Susac syndrome. General study points: The study recognized that the number of individuals in its TCR sequencing and HLA analysis was relatively small.

V lost 5 bases and J lost 3; bases outside the gene matches: 8. CDR3 size: 15 residues. Germline CDR1 is SGHKS and CDR2 is YYEKEE (reference sequence). Sequencing of TCR beta was carried out in blood CD8+ and CD4+ T cells. Purification of the CD8+ and CD4+ T cells relied on negative isolation, and TEMRA cells underwent FACS enrichment. For this clonotype: Its target is unknown.

An amount of RNA that ranged from about 0.45 to 1 ug was reverse transcribed with random hexamers. TCRdb called the immunoSEQ multiplex PCR reads again in MiXCR, with one record for every CDR3 protein. The data show about 22,000 distinct CDR3 sequences, with around 92% seen just once and about 0.27% held by the top ten. Sequenced input: CD8+ T cells from PBMCs. The sequence was obtained from a human donor in good health. The chain employs TRBV5-5 and TRBJ2-7; 10 bases map to TRBD1. CDR3 in amino acids: CASSSTGGFSYEQYF. The CDR3 coding sequence is TGTGCCAGCAGTTCGACAGGGGGCTTTAGCTACGAGCAGTACTTC. Full variable domain (rest looked up from reference TRBV5-5 and TRBJ2-7): DAGVTQSPTHLIKTRGQQVTLRCSPISGHKSVSWYQQVLGQGPQFIFQYYEKEERGRGNFPDRFSARQFPNYSSELNVNALLLGDSALYLCASSSTGGFSYEQYFGPGTRLTVT.